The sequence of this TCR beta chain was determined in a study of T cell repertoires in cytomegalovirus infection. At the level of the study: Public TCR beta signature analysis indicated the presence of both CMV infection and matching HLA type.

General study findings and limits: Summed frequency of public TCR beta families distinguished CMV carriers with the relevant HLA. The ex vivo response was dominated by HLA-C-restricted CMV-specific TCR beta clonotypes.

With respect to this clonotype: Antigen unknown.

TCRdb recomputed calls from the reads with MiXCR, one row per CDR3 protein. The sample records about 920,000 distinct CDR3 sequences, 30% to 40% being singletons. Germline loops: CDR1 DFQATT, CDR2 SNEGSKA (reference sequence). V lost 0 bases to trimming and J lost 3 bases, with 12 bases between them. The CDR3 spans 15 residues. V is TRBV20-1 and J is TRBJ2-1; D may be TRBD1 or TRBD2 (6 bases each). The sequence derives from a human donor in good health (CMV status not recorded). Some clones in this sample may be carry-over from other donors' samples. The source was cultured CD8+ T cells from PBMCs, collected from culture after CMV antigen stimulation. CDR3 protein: CSARDPRGLYNEQFF. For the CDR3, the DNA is TGCAGTGCTAGAGATCCCCGGGGGCTCTACAATGAGCAGTTCTTC.